A single sample is the source of the 25 T cell receptor beta chains below, sequenced in a study of follicular helper T cells after annual influenza vaccination. The time point was: 2015-2016 season, 7 days after influenza vaccination. The assay was immunoSEQ multiplex PCR, and TCRdb's table has in-frame clones only and misses some. The table shows about 8,700 clones, with approximately 78% occurring only once. The sample in question was CXCR5+ CD38- circulating T follicular helper cells from blood, obtained 7 days after influenza vaccination. Subset given: circulating Tfh, non-naive CD4+CXCR5+PD-1+ (ICOS+CD38+ or ICOS-CD38-). The origin of the receptors is an adult who received the influenza vaccine.

The genes are TRBV28 and TRBJ2-5, with a possible D match to TRBD2 (6 bases). The germline gives CDR1 MDHEN, CDR2 SYDVKM. This CDR3 region has 14 residues. Trimming stripped 1 base from V and 6 bases from J, with 12 bases between. DNA for the CDR3: TGTGCCAGCAGTTTATACGGGACTTCTAAGACCCAGTACTTC. Translation: CASSLYGTSKTQYF.

This chain links TRBV28 with TRBJ2-2; the match to TRBD1 covers 9 bases. V trimming: 5 bases; J trimming: 5 bases; junction bases outside the gene matches: 9. Germline V gene sequence: CDR1 MDHEN, CDR2 SYDVKM. The CDR3 length is 16 residues. The CDR3 is CASSTRGTGSTGELFF. DNA of the CDR3: TGTGCCAGCAGTACCCGGGGGACAGGGAGTACCGGGGAGCTGTTTTTT.

This CDR3 reads CASKDRRTNTEAFF. The CDR3 region has the DNA TGTGCCAGTAAGGACAGGCGGACGAACACTGAAGCTTTCTTT. The rearrangement joins TRBV2 to TRBJ1-1, with 7 bases that match TRBD1. The CDR3 has 14 amino acids. From germline, CDR1 is SNHLY and CDR2 FYNNEI. With 9 bases clipped from V and 1 base from J, the junction kept 8 bases outside the gene matches.

V is TRBV7-2 and J is TRBJ1-5, with D hard to call. This CDR3 contains 12 residues. Trimming left V 6 bases short and J 0 bases short, with 3 bases between. CDR1 is SGHTA, CDR2 FQGNSA, per germline. CDR3 bases: TGTGCCAGCAGAGGTAGCAATCAGCCCCAGCATTTT. Translating it yields CASRGSNQPQHF.

The chain joins TRBV28 to TRBJ1-6; D may be TRBD1 (5 bases). Trimming shortened V by 5 bases and J by 4 bases, and 15 bases separated the two germline ends. The CDR3 is 16 amino acids. Germline CDR1 MDHEN, CDR2 SYDVKM. This chain's CDR3 is CASSGSGRGYNSPLHF. The CDR3 DNA reads TGTGCCAGCAGTGGATCAGGGCGGGGATATAATTCACCCCTCCACTTT.

The CDR3 spells CASKLGTGRTDTQYF. The CDR3 DNA reads TGTGCCAGCAAACTGGGGACAGGGCGCACAGATACGCAGTATTTT. V gene TRBV6-1 combines with J gene TRBJ2-3; the match to TRBD1 covers 9 bases. This CDR3 is built from 15 residues. Germline V gene sequence: CDR1 MNHNS, CDR2 SASEGT. The J segment lost 1 base and the V segment lost 7 bases, leaving 6 bases of the junction unmatched.

This sequence joins TRBV7-2 and TRBJ2-7; TRBD1 matches 7 bases. The CDR3 is 14 amino acids. Per the germline V gene, CDR1 is SGHTA and CDR2 is FQGNSA. Losses at the gene ends were 5 bases for V and 6 bases for J; bases not matched to a gene: 10. The CDR3: CASSQDRKPGEQYF. CDR3 nucleotides: TGTGCCAGCAGCCAGGACAGGAAACCCGGCGAGCAGTACTTC. Filled out from reference TRBV7-2 and TRBJ2-7, the complete variable domain reads GAGVSQSPSNKVTEKGKDVELRCDPISGHTALYWYRQSLGQGLEFLIYFQGNSAPDKSGLPSDRFSAERTGGSVSTLTIQRTQQEDSAVYLCASSQDRKPGEQYFGPGTRLTVT.

The rearrangement links TRBV30 to TRBJ2-7; maybe TRBD2 (6 bases). The CDR3 spans 14 residues. V was clipped by 0 bases and J by 3 bases, with 12 bases between them. The V gene's germline CDR1 is GTSNPN and CDR2 SVGIG (reference sequence). CDR3: CAWSVQAGNYEQYF. For the CDR3, the DNA is TGTGCCTGGAGTGTACAGGCGGGAAACTACGAGCAGTACTTC.

The rearrangement links TRBV5-4 to TRBJ2-7; TRBD2 matches 12 bases. This CDR3 region has 16 residues. Germline V gives CDR1 SGHNT, CDR2 YYREEE (reference sequence). The J segment lost 5 bases and the V segment lost 3 bases, leaving 9 bases of the junction unmatched. The CDR3 loop is CASSSASGGAEDEQYF. As DNA, the CDR3 is TGTGCCAGCAGCTCTGCTAGCGGGGGGGCCGAGGACGAGCAGTACTTC.

The chain is built from TRBV15 and TRBJ1-5, with TRBD1 as a possible D gene (5 bases). Germline lookup yields CDR1 LNHNV and CDR2 YYDKDF (reference sequence). This CDR3 spans 15 amino acids. V was cut by 0 bases and J by 4 bases, with 10 bases left in between. The CDR3 DNA sequence: TGTGCCACCAGCAGAGAAGGTGGGGGGAATCAGCCCCAGCATTTT. Residues: CATSREGGGNQPQHF.

The chain recombines TRBV20-1 with TRBJ1-1, with a weak D call TRBD1 (6 bases). CDR1 is DFQATT and CDR2 is SNEGSKA in the germline V gene (reference sequence). The CDR3 has 11 amino acids. The CDR3 DNA reads TGCAGCGGAATTAGGACAGCTGAAGCTTTCTTT. Encoded protein: CSGIRTAEAFF.

The J gene is TRBJ1-2, the V gene TRBV7-2; TRBD1 is a possible D gene (5 bases). V was clipped by 3 bases and J by 2 bases, with 16 bases between them. The CDR3 is 16 amino acids. Germline V gives CDR1 SGHTA, CDR2 FQGNSA. CDR3 sequence: CASSLGKGTANYGYTF. The CDR3, as DNA: TGTGCCAGCAGCTTGGGTAAAGGGACGGCCAACTATGGCTACACCTTC.

The V and J genes are TRBV19 and TRBJ1-1; TRBD1 might be the D (6 bases). The CDR3 runs 13 residues. V gave up 7 bases and J gave up 3 bases, with 12 bases separating them. Per the germline V gene, CDR1 is LNHDA and CDR2 is SQIVND (reference sequence). CDR3 in DNA: TGTGCCAGTACCCGGAGGGGGGACACTGAAGCTTTCTTT. Protein sequence: CASTRRGDTEAFF.

The chain couples TRBV5-1 to TRBJ1-1; D remains ambiguous. The CDR3 has 14 amino acids. Trimming cost V 0 bases and J 4 bases, with 10 bases left between them. The germline V gene encodes CDR1 SGHRS and CDR2 YFSETQ. The CDR3 region has the DNA TGCGCCAGCAGCTTGGCGGCTGCAGGCACTGAAGCTTTCTTT. Its translation: CASSLAAAGTEAFF.

The V gene is TRBV11-1, the J gene TRBJ1-1, with a weak D call TRBD1 (5 bases). The V end lost 5 bases, the J end lost 4 bases, and 20 bases lay between the germline ends. The CDR3 spans 16 residues. CDR1 SGHAT and CDR2 FQDESV come from the germline V gene (reference sequence). CDR3: CASSPWVAGVGTEAFF. CDR3 coding DNA: TGTGCCAGCAGCCCATGGGTCGCGGGGGTGGGCACTGAAGCTTTCTTT.

The genes are TRBV2 and TRBJ2-2; D unresolved. Germline V lookup: CDR1 SNHLY, CDR2 FYNNEI. V was cut by 5 bases and J by 3 bases, with 7 bases left in between. The CDR3 is 13 amino acids. Written as DNA, the CDR3 is TGTGCCAGCAGTCGGTGGGACACCGGGGAGCTGTTTTTT. It codes for CASSRWDTGELFF.

The gene calls are TRBV11-2 and TRBJ2-2; D ambiguous. CDR3 length: 13 residues. V was pared by 2 bases and J by 8 bases, with 9 bases between. Per germline, CDR1 SGHAT and CDR2 FQNNGV. The DNA of the CDR3 is TGTGCCAGCAGCTTAATTTCCGAAGGGGAGCTGTTTTTT. Translated: CASSLISEGELFF. The entire variable domain, with the rest obtained from reference TRBV11-2 and TRBJ2-2, is as follows: EAGVAQSPRYKIIEKRQSVAFWCNPISGHATLYWYQQILGQGPKLLIQFQNNGVVDDSQLPKDRFSAERLKGVDSTLKIQPAKLEDSAVYLCASSLISEGELFFGEGSRLTVL.

The chain carries TRBV10-1 and TRBJ2-1, with 8 nucleotides matching TRBD2. Germline V CDR1 and CDR2: WNHNN, SYGVQD (reference sequence). The CDR3 has 16 residues. V shed 4 bases, J shed 0 bases, and the junction held 5 bases outside the gene matches. DNA for the CDR3: TGCGCCAGCAGTGGACTAGCGCCCAGCTCCTACAATGAGCAGTTCTTC. Its protein is CASSGLAPSSYNEQFF.

A single count supports this clone. The V call is TRBV2, the J call TRBJ2-5; 10 bases are a match to TRBD1. The length of the CDR3 is 17 residues. V was clipped by 0 bases and J by 1 base; unmatched bases: 5. Germline CDR1 and CDR2: SNHLY and FYNNEI. The CDR3 spells CASSEALGQGGQETQYF. CDR3 nucleotides: TGTGCCAGCAGTGAAGCGCTTGGACAGGGGGGCCAAGAGACCCAGTACTTC.

This clone was observed once. The gene calls are TRBV28 and TRBJ2-7; TRBD2 agrees at 11 bases. V was pared by 5 bases and J by 0 bases, with 6 bases of the junction left unmatched. The CDR3 has 16 residues. Germline assignment: CDR1 MDHEN and CDR2 SYDVKM. CDR3 protein: CASSPIAGGFSYEQYF. CDR3 coding DNA: TGTGCCAGCAGTCCCATAGCGGGGGGGTTCTCCTACGAGCAGTACTTC.

This chain connects TRBV2 to TRBJ1-5, with TRBD1 matching 7 bases. V was pared by 6 bases and J by 2 bases, with 10 bases of the junction left unmatched. Germline V gives CDR1 SNHLY, CDR2 FYNNEI. The CDR3 is 16 residues long. CDR3 sequence (DNA): TGTGCCAGCAGGTCCGGGACAGACCATGGCAATCAGCCCCAGCATTTT. Translation gives CASRSGTDHGNQPQHF.

The CDR3, as DNA: TGTGCCAGCAGCTTAGAACGGACGACGTTAGACACCGGGGAGCTGTTTTTT. Protein sequence: CASSLERTTLDTGELFF. V usage is TRBV7-8 and J usage is TRBJ2-2; D is unresolved. Trimming left V 1 base short and J 3 bases short, with 15 bases between. There are 17 residues in the CDR3. Germline V CDR1 and CDR2: SGHVS, FQNEAQ.

This rearrangement joins TRBV15 to TRBJ1-5; D possibly corresponds to TRBD1 (6 bases). Germline CDR1 reads LNHNV; CDR2 reads YYDKDF (reference sequence). Trimming took 3 bases from V and 11 from J, leaving 17 bases between them. The CDR3 is 14 amino acids. The CDR3 loop reads CATSRDLGQRTQHF. CDR3 DNA: TGTGCCACCAGCAGGGACCTAGGACAGCGGACCCAGCATTTT.

This chain connects TRBV11-3 to TRBJ2-2; a weak D match, TRBD1 (6 bases). The CDR3 runs to 16 residues. Trimming took 4 bases from V and 6 from J, leaving 18 bases between them. Germline V gene data show CDR1 as SGHNT and CDR2 as YENEEA. The CDR3 reads CASSSGRQGTPGELFF. CDR3 bases: TGTGCCAGCAGCTCTGGCCGTCAGGGGACCCCCGGGGAGCTGTTTTTT.

The V gene is TRBV5-1, the J gene TRBJ2-7; TRBD1 matches at 9 bases. With V trimmed by 1 base and J by 1 base, 3 bases remained unmatched. The CDR3 has 15 amino acids. Looked up from germline, CDR1 is SGHRS and CDR2 is YFSETQ. In DNA, the CDR3 is TGCGCCAGCAGCTTGAACGGACAGGGGTCCTACGAGCAGTACTTC. It codes for CASSLNGQGSYEQYF.